The entry below describes one TCR beta chain. Its antigen remains unknown. This sample is drawn from a study of Graves' ophthalmopathy and Graves' hyperthyroidism. Study-level background: Ahead of any treatment, peripheral blood was obtained at the initial diagnosis. Study-level findings and limits: Clonotypes were expanded in thyroid at above 0.001 frequency, and most also appeared in blood.

The CDR3 totals 14 residues. Germline V gene lookup returns CDR1 DFQATT and CDR2 SNEGSKA (reference sequence). The V gene lost 3 bases and the J gene lost 5 bases, with 14 bases spanning the gap. RNA transcripts yielded amplified TCR beta CDR3 regions. First-round RT-PCR with HTBI primers preceded a second-round multiplex PCR. One entry per CDR3 protein, called by TCRdb with MiXCR from the multiplex PCR reads. The sample shows about 660,000 distinct CDR3 sequences, roughly two fifths of them seen only once. Presentation of ophthalmopathy in the donors involved moderate-to-severe activity, CAS ≥3, NOSPECS ≥4 and a duration under 3 months. Other autoimmune diseases, uncontrolled infections, pregnancy or lactation ruled patients out of participation.

The clonotype was recovered from an adult man with Graves' ophthalmopathy. Sequences were obtained from peripheral blood. The rearrangement links TRBV20-1 to TRBJ1-5, with D possibly matching TRBD1 (5 bases). The CDR3 DNA reads as TGCAGTGCTAGGGGAAATCGGGGGGATCAGCCCCAGCATTTT. This gives the protein CSARGNRGDQPQHF.